The clone carrying this TCR beta chain was recorded a few times. The sample is drawn from a study of T cell changes during pregnancy in multiple sclerosis. Sequenced by immunoSEQ multiplex PCR; TCRdb stores in-frame clones only, minus some. The sample comprises some 120,000 clones, about 94% of which are singletons, and more than 1.5% rests with the top ten. This sequence was found in a female donor with multiple sclerosis, enrolled in a pregnancy study. The sequencing used peripheral blood, collected in the third trimester of pregnancy.

The DNA of the CDR3 is TGTGCCAGCAGCTTAGGCGTGAACACTGAAGCTTTCTTT. It codes for CASSLGVNTEAFF. The genes are TRBV11-2 and TRBJ1-1; unclear D gene. The V and J ends lost 1 base and 0 bases respectively, with 3 bases between them. CDR1 is SGHAT, CDR2 FQNNGV, per germline. The CDR3 runs 13 residues.